Below, 7 T cell receptor beta chains from the same sample are listed, as sequenced in a study of regulatory T cells in long-lasting Graves disease. Time point of the sample: persistent/refractory GD, antithyroid drugs over 5 years with positive TRAb. RNA extracted from PBMCs served as the sequencing template. iRepertoire HTBI primers and Arm-PCR of CDR3 regions built TCR beta libraries. MiXCR, applied by TCRdb to the multiplex PCR reads, yields one record per CDR3 protein. Of about 430,000 distinct CDR3 sequences listed, about 21% were seen once; the top ten hold roughly an eighth. Here the sequenced sample was peripheral blood mononuclear cells (PBMCs), taken when the disease was refractory, from a patient treated with antithyroid drugs. All receptors derive from a female donor with Graves disease.

The CDR3 spells CSVVPRIFNQPQHF. The CDR3 DNA sequence: TGCAGTGTTGTCCCCCGGATTTTCAATCAGCCCCAGCATTTT. The chain links TRBV20-1 to TRBJ1-5; no definite D call. CDR3 length equals 14 residues. From germline, CDR1 is DFQATT and CDR2 SNEGSKA (reference sequence). Trimming cost V 7 bases and J 3 bases, with 16 bases left between them.

At least ten counts were recorded for this clonotype. The V and J genes are TRBV2 and TRBJ1-5; unclear D gene. The V end was cut by 4 bases, the J end by 2 bases, with 12 bases between. Looked up from germline, CDR1 is SNHLY and CDR2 is FYNNEI. The CDR3 runs 15 residues. The chain's CDR3 is CASSVTLAGNQPQHF. Written as DNA, the CDR3 is TGTGCCAGCAGTGTCACCCTTGCTGGCAATCAGCCCCAGCATTTT.

In its sample, this clonotype was seen many times. The rearrangement joins TRBV6-1 to TRBJ1-4, with D unresolved. CDR1 and CDR2 (germline): MNHNS, SASEGT. The CDR3 sequence is 15 residues long. The V and J ends lost 3 bases and 5 bases respectively, with 13 bases between them. In DNA form, the CDR3 reads TGTGCCAGCAGTGAGGTGGGCAGCACGAATGAAAAACTGTTTTTT. Translation gives CASSEVGSTNEKLFF.

This clonotype was observed at least ten times. Its ends do not fully match the called genes, so a read error is possible. The V and J genes are TRBV3-1 and TRBJ2-7; TRBD2 aligns across 12 bases. This CDR3 has 14 residues. Germline CDR1 is LGHDT and CDR2 is YNNKEL (reference sequence). The CDR3 is CASSQGLAGYEQYF. CDR3 bases: TGTGCCAGCAGTCAAGGACTAGCGGGATATGAGCAGTACTTC.

The V gene is TRBV25-1, the J gene TRBJ2-5; D unresolved. The CDR3 has 12 residues. V dropped 4 bases and J dropped 6 bases, with 9 bases sitting between them. Germline CDR1 is MGHDK and CDR2 is SYGVNS. CDR3 in amino acids: CASSGIIQTQYF. CDR3 coding DNA: TGTGCCAGCAGTGGGATCATACAGACCCAGTACTTC. Variable domain in full (rest from reference TRBV25-1 and TRBJ2-5): EADIYQTPRYLVIGTGKKITLECSQTMGHDKMYWYQQDPGMELHLIHYSYGVNSTEKGDLSSESTVSRIRTEHFPLTLESARPSHTSQYLCASSGIIQTQYFGPGTRLLVL.

DNA for the CDR3: TGCAGTGCTAGCGCCTTTGGCAGGACTTACAATGAGCAGTTCTTC. This encodes CSASAFGRTYNEQFF. This rearrangement joins TRBV20-1 to TRBJ2-1; TRBD2 might be the D (5 bases). The CDR3 has 15 residues. Germline values: CDR1 DFQATT, CDR2 SNEGSKA (reference sequence). The V end was cut by 3 bases, the J end by 4 bases, with 16 bases between.

The chain recombines TRBV7-8 with TRBJ2-2; TRBD2 matches at 9 bases. The CDR3 has 16 residues. The J segment lost 5 bases and the V segment lost 5 bases, leaving 9 bases of the junction unmatched. Germline V gives CDR1 SGHVS, CDR2 FQNEAQ. The chain's CDR3 is CASSQLAGSLTGELFF. CDR3 nucleotides: TGTGCCAGCAGCCAGCTAGCGGGGAGCCTAACCGGGGAGCTGTTTTTT.